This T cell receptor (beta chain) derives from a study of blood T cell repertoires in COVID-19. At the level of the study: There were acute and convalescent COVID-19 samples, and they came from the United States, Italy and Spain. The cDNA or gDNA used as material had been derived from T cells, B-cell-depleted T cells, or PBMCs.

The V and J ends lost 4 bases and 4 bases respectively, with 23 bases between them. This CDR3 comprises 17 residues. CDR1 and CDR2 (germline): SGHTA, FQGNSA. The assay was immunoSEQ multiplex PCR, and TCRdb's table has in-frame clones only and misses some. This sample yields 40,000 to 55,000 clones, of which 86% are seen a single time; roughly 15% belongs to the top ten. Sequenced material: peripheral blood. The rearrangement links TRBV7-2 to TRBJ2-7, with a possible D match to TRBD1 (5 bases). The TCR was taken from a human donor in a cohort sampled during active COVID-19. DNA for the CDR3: TGTGCCAGCAGCTATCTGGGGCGGTGGAAAGCCTTATACGAGCAGTACTTC. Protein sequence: CASSYLGRWKALYEQYF. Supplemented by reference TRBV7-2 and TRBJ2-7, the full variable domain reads GAGVSQSPSNKVTEKGKDVELRCDPISGHTALYWYRQSLGQGLEFLIYFQGNSAPDKSGLPSDRFSAERTGGSVSTLTIQRTQQEDSAVYLCASSYLGRWKALYEQYFGPGTRLTVT.